This T cell receptor beta chain was recorded in a study of cytomegalovirus exposure and HLA in healthy donors. In its sample, this clone was seen once. TCRdb keeps only in-frame clones here, not all; method: immunoSEQ multiplex PCR. This table holds 200,000 to 250,000 clones, roughly 88% found once. The CDR3 is 15 residues long. The clonotype comes from a woman aged 18-29 years in good health and CMV-seronegative. The specimen was PBMCs. The chain has TRBV12-2 and TRBJ2-7; the tabulated D call, TRBD1, remains unverified against the DNA. TRBV12-2 is assigned pseudogene status. The chain's CDR3 is CASRELYRAYDEQYF. The CDR3 DNA reads as TGTGCAAGTCGCGAGCTATACAGGGCCTATGACGAGCAGTACTTC.